One sample yielded the 26 T cell receptor beta chains listed below, sequenced in a study of identical twins. TCRdb analysed the 5' RACE reads with MiXCR anew, one entry per CDR3 protein. Of 420,000 or so distinct CDR3 sequences detected, 18% appear once; the ten largest clones hold about 12%. Input material: naive T cells sorted from blood. The receptors were gathered from a man between 50 and 59 years old in good health.

The chain employs TRBV6-5 and TRBJ2-6; D is uncertain. CDR3 size: 17 residues. The ends were cut back, 0 bases at V and 0 bases at J, with 9 bases in the middle. Germline V lookup: CDR1 MNHEY, CDR2 SVGAGI. CDR3 nucleotides: TGTGCCAGCAGTTACTCTCCACCTTACTCTGGGGCCAACGTCCTGACTTTC. It specifies CASSYSPPYSGANVLTF.

The sample holds a few counts of this clonotype. The rearrangement links TRBV18 to TRBJ1-6, with D hard to call. Germline CDR1 and CDR2: KGHSH and LQKENI. V was trimmed by 5 bases and J by 8 bases, leaving 10 bases between them. The CDR3 length is 13 residues. In DNA form, the CDR3 reads TGTGCCAGCTCAACGGAAAGTCATTCACCCCTCCACTTT. It translates to CASSTESHSPLHF.

This clonotype was counted at least ten times. The chain combines TRBV5-1 with TRBJ2-4; tentative D call: TRBD2 (6 bases). This CDR3 region has 15 residues. Germline CDR1 and CDR2: SGHRS and YFSETQ. Trimming pared 4 bases from V and 6 bases from J, leaving 17 bases between. The CDR3 coding sequence is TGCGCCAGCAGCGTCGCCGGGACCGGGGGAAACATTCAGTACTTC. Translating it yields CASSVAGTGGNIQYF.

This clonotype was counted many times. V gene TRBV7-8 combines with J gene TRBJ2-5; the D gene could be TRBD1 or TRBD2 (5 bases each). Germline V gene sequence: CDR1 SGHVS, CDR2 FQNEAQ. Trimming cost V 4 bases and J 7 bases, with 19 bases left between them. The CDR3 has 15 amino acids. As DNA, the CDR3 is TGTGCCAGCAGCTACCGAGGGACCGAACTGGGGACCCAGTACTTC. Residues: CASSYRGTELGTQYF. The full variable domain, with the rest looked up from reference TRBV7-8 and TRBJ2-5, is GAGVSQSPRYKVAKRGQDVALRCDPISGHVSLFWYQQALGQGPEFLTYFQNEAQLDKSGLPSDRFFAERPEGSVSTLKIQRTQQEDSAVYLCASSYRGTELGTQYFGPGTRLLVL.

J is TRBJ1-5 and V is TRBV28; D unclear. The germline V and J ends were trimmed by 5 bases and 8 bases, with 16 bases remaining between them. The CDR3 sequence is 14 residues long. Germline V CDR1 and CDR2: MDHEN, SYDVKM. CDR3 in DNA: TGTGCCAGCAGTCTTTATGGGGTTATCAAGCCCCAGCATTTT. This codes for CASSLYGVIKPQHF.

V is TRBV10-3 and J is TRBJ1-1; D remains ambiguous. V was trimmed by 2 bases and J by 3 bases, leaving 4 bases between them. This CDR3 comprises 12 residues. Germline CDR1 and CDR2: ENHRY and SYGVKD. The CDR3 protein is CAISETYTEAFF. The CDR3 nucleotides read TGTGCCATCAGTGAGACCTACACTGAAGCTTTCTTT.

About this clonotype: As the CDR3 is not closed by the conserved phenylalanine or tryptophan, this likely results from a read error. The chain employs TRBV20-1 and TRBJ2-7; D is tentatively TRBD1 or TRBD2 (7 bases each). The V end lost 0 bases, the J end lost 1 base, and 13 bases lay between the germline ends. This CDR3 spans 15 amino acids. Per the germline V gene, CDR1 is DFQATT and CDR2 is SNEGSKA (reference sequence). The CDR3 DNA is TGCAGTGCTAGAGAAAGCGGGACAGCGTCCTACGAGCAGTACATC. This encodes CSARESGTASYEQYI.

This clonotype was counted many times. This chain connects TRBV4-3 to TRBJ2-1; TRBD1 might be the D (5 bases). Germline V CDR1 and CDR2: LGHNA, YSLEER. This CDR3 is 15 amino acids long. V was pared by 0 bases and J by 9 bases, with 15 bases between. The CDR3 loop reads CASSQDRYSTGEQFF. The CDR3 DNA is TGCGCCAGCAGCCAAGATAGGTACAGTACAGGTGAGCAGTTCTTC.

This clonotype was detected ten times or more. J is TRBJ2-2 and V is TRBV27; 10 bases are shared with TRBD1. The CDR3 totals 17 residues. V lost 0 bases, J lost 4 bases, and 5 bases stayed unmatched. Germline values: CDR1 MNHEY, CDR2 SMNVEV (reference sequence). The CDR3 here is CASSLSETGGVTGELFF. CDR3 DNA sequence: TGTGCCAGCAGTTTATCCGAGACAGGGGGCGTCACCGGGGAGCTGTTTTTT.

The table lists this clonotype with many counts. This chain joins TRBV15 and TRBJ2-7, with 8 bases identical to TRBD1. The CDR3 loop spans 14 amino acids. Germline trimming cut 5 bases from V and 0 bases from J; bases unmatched to any gene: 3. Germline assignment: CDR1 LNHNV and CDR2 YYDKDF (reference sequence). The CDR3 DNA sequence: TGTGCCACCAGCGTAGACAGGGGCTCCTACGAGCAGTACTTC. Protein sequence: CATSVDRGSYEQYF. The full variable domain, its missing parts supplied by reference TRBV15 and TRBJ2-7, is DAMVIQNPRYQVTQFGKPVTLSCSQTLNHNVMYWYQQKSSQAPKLLFHYYDKDFNNEADTPDNFQSRRPNTSFCFLDIRSPGLGDTAMYLCATSVDRGSYEQYFGPGTRLTVT.

This clonotype was recorded many times. The J gene is TRBJ2-5, the V gene TRBV10-3; TRBD1 aligns across 8 bases. This CDR3 has 14 residues. V lost 6 bases to trimming and J lost 3 bases; unmatched junction nucleotides: 6. CDR1 is ENHRY and CDR2 is SYGVKD in the germline V gene. CDR3 sequence (DNA): TGTGCCATCAGCAAGGGACAGGCGGAAGAGACCCAGTACTTC. Amino acids: CAISKGQAEETQYF.

This rearrangement joins TRBV7-2 to TRBJ2-2; tentatively, D is TRBD1 or TRBD2 (5 bases each). CDR1 and CDR2 from the germline V gene are SGHTA and FQGNSA. Trimming shortened V by 5 bases and J by 8 bases, and 12 bases separated the two germline ends. There are 13 residues in the CDR3. CDR3 loop: CASSPGRVGELFF. The CDR3 coding sequence is TGTGCCAGCAGCCCAGGGCGGGTAGGGGAGCTGTTTTTT.

The rearrangement links TRBV11-2 to TRBJ2-7; D unclear. The CDR3 has 14 residues. With 1 base removed from V and 2 bases from J, the gap between germline ends came to 9 bases. Germline V gene data show CDR1 as SGHAT and CDR2 as FQNNGV. CDR3 nucleotides: TGTGCCAGCAGCTTAGTCGGACCGACCTACGAGCAGTACTTC. Translated: CASSLVGPTYEQYF.

The chain links TRBV20-1 to TRBJ1-5; D gene ambiguous. CDR3 length: 13 amino acids. CDR1 and CDR2 from the germline V gene are DFQATT and SNEGSKA (reference sequence). Trimming left V 3 bases short and J 1 base short, with 7 bases between. The CDR3 coding sequence is TGCAGTGCTAGGATCGGGAGCAATCAGCCCCAGCATTTT. Translating gives CSARIGSNQPQHF.

As concerns this clonotype: A single base separates this from a much larger clone, so it may be a read error. V and J are TRBV27 and TRBJ2-7, with 9 bases fitting TRBD2. The V and J ends lost 6 bases and 4 bases, in that order; junction bases with no gene match: 13. Germline V lookup: CDR1 MNHEY, CDR2 SMNVEV (reference sequence). This CDR3 comprises 16 residues. CDR3 nucleotide sequence: TGTGCCAGCAGACCCAATCCGGGACTAGCTCCTTACGAGCAGTACTTC. This codes for CASRPNPGLAPYEQYF.

This clonotype was seen repeatedly, ten times or more. The chain links TRBV5-6 to TRBJ2-1, with D unclear. Germline CDR1 reads SGHDT; CDR2 reads YYEEEE. CDR3 size: 15 residues. Trimming left V 0 bases short and J 0 bases short, with 7 bases between. CDR3 loop: CASSLGHGSYNEQFF. The CDR3 DNA follows: TGTGCCAGCAGCTTGGGACACGGCTCCTACAATGAGCAGTTCTTC.

The J gene is TRBJ2-3, the V gene TRBV20-1; no clear D gene. This CDR3 spans 13 amino acids. Per the germline V gene, CDR1 is DFQATT and CDR2 is SNEGSKA (reference sequence). The ends were cut back, 0 bases at V and 6 bases at J, with 10 bases in the middle. CDR3 coding DNA: TGCAGTGCTAGAGATCCCCGGGCGGATACGCAGTATTTT. Encoded protein: CSARDPRADTQYF.

This clonotype was counted only a few times. This rearrangement joins TRBV20-1 to TRBJ1-6; no definite D call. This CDR3 is built from 8 residues. Between the trimmed V and J ends, which lost 5 bases and 10 bases, there was a span of 0 bases. CDR1 is DFQATT, CDR2 SNEGSKA, per germline (reference sequence). The CDR3 region has the DNA TGCAGTGCTTCACCCCTCCACTTT. Translating it yields CSASPLHF.

This clonotype was counted ten times or more. This chain connects TRBV5-1 to TRBJ1-1, with 7 bases fitting TRBD1. CDR1 and CDR2 from the germline V gene are SGHRS and YFSETQ. The CDR3 consists of 12 residues. The J segment lost 8 bases and the V segment lost 4 bases, leaving 5 bases of the junction unmatched. This chain's CDR3 is CASSNPGQEAFF. For the CDR3, the DNA is TGCGCCAGCAGCAATCCGGGACAGGAAGCTTTCTTT.

The sample holds a few counts of this clonotype. The rearrangement joins TRBV12-3 or TRBV12-4 to TRBJ2-7, with D perhaps being TRBD1 or TRBD2 (5 bases each). Trimming removed 6 bases at V and 6 bases at J, with 21 bases between. The CDR3 has 15 residues. Written as DNA, the CDR3 is TGTGCCAGCAGCCCGAGGGTCCAGGGTCCTGGCGAGCAGTACTTC. Translated, it gives CASSPRVQGPGEQYF.

This clonotype has a handful of counts. The chain recombines TRBV20-1 with TRBJ1-1, with a tentative D call TRBD1 (6 bases). V was clipped by 0 bases and J by 6 bases, with 11 bases between them. This CDR3 has 13 residues. Per germline, CDR1 DFQATT and CDR2 SNEGSKA (reference sequence). CDR3: CSARDPQGPEAFF. The CDR3 nucleotides are TGCAGTGCTAGAGATCCCCAGGGGCCTGAAGCTTTCTTT.

This clonotype occurred a few times. The chain combines TRBV9 with TRBJ2-5, with TRBD2 matching 10 bases. The CDR3 contains 16 residues. V was pared by 0 bases and J by 5 bases, with 7 bases of the junction left unmatched. In germline, CDR1 is SGDLS, CDR2 YYNGEE. Written as DNA, the CDR3 is TGTGCCAGCAGCGTAGCCGCTAGCGGGAGTGGGGAGACCCAGTACTTC. This translates into CASSVAASGSGETQYF.

The chain is built from TRBV10-3 and TRBJ1-1; 12 bases are a match to TRBD1. CDR1 and CDR2 from the germline V gene are ENHRY and SYGVKD. Unmatched junction bases numbered 6, after V lost 2 bases and J lost 11 bases. This CDR3 comprises 14 residues. This CDR3 reads CAISESGDRGRAFF. CDR3 bases: TGTGCCATCAGTGAGAGTGGGGACAGGGGGCGCGCTTTCTTT.

This clonotype was seen only a few times. V usage is TRBV28 and J usage is TRBJ2-7; D is possibly TRBD2 (5 bases). Trimming removed 6 bases from V and 0 bases from J, with 15 bases in between. Germline CDR1 reads MDHEN; CDR2 reads SYDVKM. The CDR3 loop spans 15 amino acids. The CDR3 is CASSPRPGDSYEQYF. The CDR3 DNA sequence: TGTGCCAGCAGCCCTCGGCCCGGGGACTCCTACGAGCAGTACTTC.

At least ten counts were recorded for this clonotype. The chain couples TRBV7-2 to TRBJ2-5; possibly TRBD1 for D (7 bases). The V end lost 3 bases, the J end lost 5 bases, and 13 bases lay between the germline ends. The CDR3 sequence is 14 residues long. Germline loops: CDR1 SGHTA, CDR2 FQGNSA. CDR3 DNA sequence: TGTGCCAGCAGCTTCAACAGGGGAGGCGAGACCCAGTACTTC. Protein: CASSFNRGGETQYF.

At least ten counts were recorded for this clonotype. The gene calls are TRBV20-1 and TRBJ1-2, with D unclear. With 1 base removed from V and 4 bases from J, the gap between germline ends came to 13 bases. This CDR3 region has 14 residues. Germline CDR1 and CDR2: DFQATT and SNEGSKA (reference sequence). This CDR3 is CSARVRAGVYGYTF. Written as DNA, the CDR3 is TGCAGTGCTAGAGTTCGGGCAGGAGTCTATGGCTACACCTTC.